This T cell receptor (beta chain) comes out of a study of OX40 agonist ivuxolimab in advanced cancers. Study information: Participants, around 80% male, averaged approximately 65 years of age, ranging from about 23 to 90.

J gave up 2 bases and V 4 bases, and 20 bases lay outside the gene matches. CDR3 size: 19 residues. The germline CDR1 and CDR2 sequences are SGHKS and YYEKEE (reference sequence). About this clone itself: The antigen is unknown.

Using immunoSEQ multiplex PCR, the repertoire was profiled, and TCRdb retains in-frame clones only, with some absent. The sample comprises around 71,000 clones, around 83% of which are singletons, and about 1.1% rests with the top ten. General study findings and limits: The 0.1-3.0 mg/kg partial responders had among the lowest clonal expansion. Dose levels from 0.1 to 3.0 mg/kg saw CD4+ and CD8+ blood T cells expand clonally by week 6.

The sequence was obtained from an adult with an advanced solid tumor such as melanoma, head and neck, liver or kidney cancer. The starting material was CD4+ or CD8+ T cells sorted from blood, obtained in a trial of the OX40 agonist ivuxolimab. The chain employs TRBV5-5 and TRBJ2-7; 8 positions agree with TRBD1. This CDR3 reads CASSMESGQGRPNAYEQYF. DNA of the CDR3: TGTGCCAGCAGCATGGAATCAGGACAGGGCAGGCCTAATGCCTACGAGCAGTACTTC.